This TCR beta chain was identified during a study of blood T cell repertoires in COVID-19. Sequencing used immunoSEQ multiplex PCR; TCRdb keeps in-frame clones, though not all of them. Here the sample spans about 220,000 clones, roughly 75% being singletons. V lost 5 bases, J lost 6 bases, and 7 bases stayed unmatched. This CDR3 contains 15 residues. CDR1 and CDR2 from the germline V gene are SGHVS and FQNEAQ. This receptor was identified in a woman aged 70-85 years with acute or convalescent COVID-19. V gene TRBV7-8 combines with J gene TRBJ1-6, with 7 bases matching TRBD1. Sequencing was done on a sample of peripheral blood. CDR3 DNA sequence: TGTGCCAGCAGCAGGTCGGGACAGCTTAATTCACCCCTCCACTTT. Its protein is CASSRSGQLNSPLHF. The full variable domain, with the rest looked up from reference TRBV7-8 and TRBJ1-6, is GAGVSQSPRYKVAKRGQDVALRCDPISGHVSLFWYQQALGQGPEFLTYFQNEAQLDKSGLPSDRFFAERPEGSVSTLKIQRTQQEDSAVYLCASSRSGQLNSPLHFGNGTRLTVT.